These 23 T cell receptor beta chains were sequenced from one sample in a study of T-cell memory formation after mild COVID-19. TCRdb re-called the 5' RACE reads with MiXCR, one entry per CDR3 protein. In the table there are hundreds of thousands of distinct CDR3 sequences, about 15% of which are singletons. Sample: PBMCs or a T cell subset sorted from them (not recorded which). These receptors originate from a man in his late teens or twenties who had mild COVID-19 (a few samples of this study predate the infection). Cell type and time point are not known.

The V call is TRBV15, the J call TRBJ2-1; 8 bases agree with TRBD2. V lost 3 bases to trimming and J lost 8 bases; unmatched junction nucleotides: 15. There are 17 residues in the CDR3. Per the germline V gene, CDR1 is LNHNV and CDR2 is YYDKDF (reference sequence). The CDR3 is CATSRLGGREGLDEQFF. The DNA of the CDR3 is TGTGCCACCAGCAGGTTAGGAGGACGGGAGGGCCTGGATGAGCAGTTCTTC.

The chain has TRBV20-1 and TRBJ2-7; no definite D call. Trimming took 3 bases from V and 2 from J, leaving 14 bases between them. Germline CDR1 DFQATT, CDR2 SNEGSKA (reference sequence). CDR3 length: 14 residues. CDR3 sequence: CSARSAASTYEQYF. CDR3 in DNA: TGCAGTGCTAGGTCGGCGGCGAGCACCTACGAGCAGTACTTC.

In this sample, this clonotype turned up many times. The rearrangement joins TRBV20-1 to TRBJ2-7; no firm D call. V lost 7 bases to trimming and J lost 2 bases, with 9 bases between them. The CDR3 extends over 11 amino acids. Germline assignment: CDR1 DFQATT and CDR2 SNEGSKA (reference sequence). The CDR3: CSVKGPYEQYF. The CDR3 DNA sequence: TGCAGTGTAAAGGGCCCCTACGAGCAGTACTTC.

In DNA form, the CDR3 reads TGTGCCAGCCGCAAGAGGGGGTATTTCAATGAGCAGTTCTTC. It yields the protein CASRKRGYFNEQFF. The V gene is TRBV6-1, the J gene TRBJ2-1; TRBD1 is a possible D gene (6 bases). This CDR3 has 14 residues. Germline values: CDR1 MNHNS, CDR2 SASEGT. V was clipped by 8 bases and J by 6 bases, with 17 bases between them.

This clonotype was observed at least ten times. V gene TRBV7-9 combines with J gene TRBJ2-7, with 12 bases aligning to TRBD2. CDR1 SEHNR and CDR2 FQNEAQ come from the germline V gene (reference sequence). The CDR3 covers 13 residues. V shed 10 bases and J 4 bases; nucleotides not matched to a gene: 5. CDR3 bases: TGTGCCAACACCGGGACTAGCGGGTACGAGCAGTACTTC. Amino acid sequence: CANTGTSGYEQYF.

V and J are TRBV19 and TRBJ2-5; no reliable D call. This CDR3 region has 14 residues. The V gene lost 7 bases and the J gene lost 7 bases, with 19 bases spanning the gap. The germline gives CDR1 LNHDA, CDR2 SQIVND (reference sequence). This CDR3 reads CASTAGHQRGTQYF. Written as DNA, the CDR3 is TGTGCCAGTACCGCCGGGCACCAGCGCGGGACCCAGTACTTC.

This clonotype was counted a few times. The V and J genes are TRBV20-1 and TRBJ1-1; the D is unclear. V lost 4 bases and J 0 bases, leaving 12 bases between the germline ends. This CDR3 has 14 residues. Germline V CDR1 and CDR2: DFQATT, SNEGSKA (reference sequence). The CDR3 is CSAIRAGVNTEAFF. The CDR3 DNA reads TGCAGTGCTATTAGGGCCGGAGTGAACACTGAAGCTTTCTTT.

This clonotype showed up just a few times. The V and J genes are TRBV6-2 or TRBV6-3 and TRBJ2-7; possible D gene TRBD1, 6 bases. The CDR3 covers 14 residues. From germline, CDR1 is MNHEY and CDR2 SVGEGT. V dropped 6 bases and J dropped 4 bases, with 16 bases sitting between them. The CDR3 coding sequence is TGTGCCAGCAGCCGAGGGGAAAGGGGGTACGAGCAGTACTTC. This encodes CASSRGERGYEQYF.

This clonotype was seen a few times. The chain couples TRBV5-1 to TRBJ1-2; 9 positions match TRBD1. The CDR3 is 14 amino acids. Germline CDR1 SGHRS, CDR2 YFSETQ. After removal of 4 bases from V and 8 bases from J, the junction contained 9 bases not matched to a gene. The CDR3 DNA sequence: TGCGCCAGCAGCCTTGGGACAGGGACGAGGGGCTACACCTTC. Encoded protein: CASSLGTGTRGYTF. Complete variable domain (other parts from reference TRBV5-1 and TRBJ1-2): KAGVTQTPRYLIKTRGQQVTLSCSPISGHRSVSWYQQTPGQGLQFLFEYFSETQRNKGNFPGRFSGRQFSNSRSEMNVSTLELGDSALYLCASSLGTGTRGYTFGSGTRLTVV.

This clonotype has only a few counts. The chain combines TRBV9 with TRBJ2-2; D may be TRBD2 (6 bases). The ends were cut back, 4 bases at V and 7 bases at J, with 17 bases in the middle. This CDR3 is built from 15 residues. Germline loops: CDR1 SGDLS, CDR2 YYNGEE. The CDR3 sequence is CASSPFTSNGGELFF. In nucleotides, the CDR3 is TGTGCCAGCAGCCCCTTCACTAGCAATGGCGGGGAGCTGTTTTTT.

This clonotype was counted ten times or more. The rearrangement uses TRBV7-6 and TRBJ2-3; 7 nucleotides line up with TRBD2. V dropped 5 bases and J dropped 2; count of bases not matched to a gene: 7. Germline lookup yields CDR1 SGHVS and CDR2 FNYEAQ. This CDR3 is 15 amino acids long. CDR3 DNA: TGTGCCAGCAGCCCACTAGCGACATACACAGATACGCAGTATTTT. It codes for CASSPLATYTDTQYF.

This clonotype occurred a few times. The rearrangement links TRBV20-1 to TRBJ1-4, with 10 positions matching TRBD1. The CDR3 is 17 amino acids. Germline assignment: CDR1 DFQATT and CDR2 SNEGSKA (reference sequence). The J segment lost 0 bases and the V segment lost 2 bases, leaving 6 bases of the junction unmatched. The CDR3 spells CSARTGTGASTNEKLFF. CDR3 nucleotides: TGCAGTGCTAGAACCGGGACAGGGGCTTCAACTAATGAAAAACTGTTTTTT.

This chain connects TRBV20-1 to TRBJ2-5; D perhaps matches TRBD1 (5 bases). This CDR3 has 14 amino acids. The ends were cut back, 1 base at V and 4 bases at J, with 13 bases in the middle. CDR1 and CDR2 (germline): DFQATT, SNEGSKA (reference sequence). The chain's CDR3 is CSARGAQGPETQYF. CDR3 nucleotides: TGCAGTGCTAGAGGAGCGCAGGGCCCAGAGACCCAGTACTTC.

This clonotype was counted a few times. The rearrangement joins TRBV12-3 or TRBV12-4 to TRBJ2-1, with D perhaps matching TRBD2 (6 bases). This CDR3 is 13 amino acids long. With 10 bases removed from V and 5 bases from J, the gap between germline ends came to 15 bases. CDR3 nucleotide sequence: TGTGCCACTGCATGGGGACTGAACAATGAGCAGTTCTTC. Residues: CATAWGLNNEQFF.

The V gene is TRBV24-1, the J gene TRBJ1-5; D might be TRBD1 (6 bases). CDR1 is KGHDR, CDR2 SFDVKD, per germline. The length of the CDR3 is 15 residues. Trimming pared 5 bases from V and 4 bases from J, leaving 14 bases between. The CDR3 DNA follows: TGTGCCACCAGTGCGTCCCAGGGGTTAAATCAGCCCCAGCATTTT. Residues: CATSASQGLNQPQHF.

This clonotype was detected a few times. V gene TRBV6-6 combines with J gene TRBJ1-1, with D tentatively TRBD1 (5 bases). V was pared by 7 bases and J by 3 bases, with 15 bases between. The germline CDR1 and CDR2 sequences are MNHNY and SVGAGI (reference sequence). CDR3 length: 14 amino acids. As DNA, the CDR3 is TGTGCCAGCACCCTGGGGGGTAGGGACACTGAAGCTTTCTTT. This gives the protein CASTLGGRDTEAFF.

The chain couples TRBV7-3 to TRBJ2-1; D possibly corresponds to TRBD2 (6 bases). This CDR3 has 14 residues. The germline V and J ends were trimmed by 5 bases and 6 bases, with 14 bases remaining between them. Per the germline V gene, CDR1 is SGHTA and CDR2 is FQGTGA. Here the CDR3 reads CASSPGGISNEQFF. The DNA for the CDR3 is TGTGCCAGCAGCCCCGGCGGGATCTCCAATGAGCAGTTCTTC. Filled out from reference TRBV7-3 and TRBJ2-1, the complete variable domain reads GAGVSQTPSNKVTEKGKYVELRCDPISGHTALYWYRQSLGQGPEFLIYFQGTGAADDSGLPNDRFFAVRPEGSVSTLKIQRTERGDSAVYLCASSPGGISNEQFFGPGTRLTVL.

The J gene is TRBJ2-2, the V gene TRBV28, with TRBD2 matching over 10 bases. The germline V gene has CDR1 MDHEN and CDR2 SYDVKM. This CDR3 region has 19 residues. V lost 6 bases, J lost 2 bases, and 15 bases stayed unmatched. The CDR3 protein is CASSRPGHVAGGNTGELFF. In DNA form, the CDR3 reads TGTGCCAGCAGCCGGCCGGGACACGTAGCGGGGGGAAACACCGGGGAGCTGTTTTTT.

This clonotype turned up a few times. The chain joins TRBV7-3 to TRBJ2-7, with D tentatively TRBD2 (5 bases). Germline V gives CDR1 SGHTA, CDR2 FQGTGA. With 5 bases removed from V and 1 base from J, the gap between germline ends came to 9 bases. CDR3 length equals 13 residues. In DNA, the CDR3 is TGTGCCAGCAGCGTGGGGAGATCCTACGAGCAGTACTTC. This encodes CASSVGRSYEQYF.

The V and J genes are TRBV4-1 and TRBJ1-2, with 11 bases matching TRBD1. Germline trimming cut 3 bases from V and 6 bases from J; bases unmatched to any gene: 6. This CDR3 is built from 15 residues. In germline, CDR1 is MGHRA, CDR2 YSYEKL. CDR3 in DNA: TGCGCCAGCAGCCACGGACAGGGGGCCCGAGATGGCTACACCTTC. Protein product: CASSHGQGARDGYTF.

This sequence joins TRBV4-1 and TRBJ2-7, with 10 bases that match TRBD2. The CDR3 is 16 residues long. V lost 1 base and J lost 2; bases outside the gene matches: 5. From germline, CDR1 is MGHRA and CDR2 YSYEKL. For the CDR3, the DNA is TGCGCCAGCAGCCAAGGACGACTAGCGGGTACCTACGAGCAGTACTTC. Its translation: CASSQGRLAGTYEQYF.

The V call is TRBV5-1, the J call TRBJ1-4, with 9 nucleotides matching TRBD1. This CDR3 region has 14 residues. The germline V gene has CDR1 SGHRS and CDR2 YFSETQ. Trimming at V came to 5 bases and at J to 6 bases, leaving 5 bases not matched to a gene. In DNA form, the CDR3 reads TGCGCCAGCAGTCGGACAGGGGCGGATGAAAAACTGTTTTTT. Translation gives CASSRTGADEKLFF.

This chain uses TRBV6-6 with TRBJ2-5; 15 bases line up with TRBD2. With 0 bases clipped from V and 2 bases from J, the junction kept 1 base outside the gene matches. CDR3 length: 17 amino acids. Germline V CDR1 and CDR2: MNHNY, SVGAGI (reference sequence). CDR3 DNA: TGTGCCAGCAGTTACTCGGGACTAGCGGGGGGACAAGAGACCCAGTACTTC. Protein: CASSYSGLAGGQETQYF.